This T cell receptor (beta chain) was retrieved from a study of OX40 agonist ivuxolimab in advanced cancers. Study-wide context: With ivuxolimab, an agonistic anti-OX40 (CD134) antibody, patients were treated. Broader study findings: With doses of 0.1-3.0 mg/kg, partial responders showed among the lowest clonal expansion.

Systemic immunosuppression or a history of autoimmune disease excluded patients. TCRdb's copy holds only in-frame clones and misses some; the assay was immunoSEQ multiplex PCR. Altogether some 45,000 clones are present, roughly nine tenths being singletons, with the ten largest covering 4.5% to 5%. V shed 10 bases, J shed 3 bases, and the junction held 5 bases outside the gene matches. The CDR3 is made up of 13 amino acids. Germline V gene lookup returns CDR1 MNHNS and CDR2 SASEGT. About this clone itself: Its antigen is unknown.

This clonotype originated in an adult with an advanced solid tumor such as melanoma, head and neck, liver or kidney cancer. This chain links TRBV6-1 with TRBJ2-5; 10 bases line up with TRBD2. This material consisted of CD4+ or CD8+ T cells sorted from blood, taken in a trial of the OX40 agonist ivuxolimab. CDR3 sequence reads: CANSTSGEETQYF. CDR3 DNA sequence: TGTGCCAACTCAACTAGCGGGGAAGAGACCCAGTACTTC.